This TCR beta chain comes out of a study of shared clonotypes between healthy human individuals. Naive CD8 cells lacked CD45RO, underwent positive selection for CCR7 and left out terminally differentiated effector memory CD45RA+ cells. Produced via immunoSEQ multiplex PCR; TCRdb's table is partial and in-frame only. The data hold around 600,000 clones, with approximately 96% observed a single time. The V and J ends lost 5 bases and 3 bases respectively, with 16 bases between them. The germline gives CDR1 SEHNR, CDR2 FQNEAQ (reference sequence). This CDR3 has 15 amino acids. The origin of this receptor is a woman aged 25 to 39 in good health. The V and J genes are TRBV7-9 and TRBJ1-1; maybe TRBD1 (5 bases). Input material: naive CD8+ T cells sorted from blood. This chain's CDR3 is CASSDDLGRDTEAFF. CDR3 sequence (DNA): TGTGCCAGCAGCGATGACCTGGGGCGTGACACTGAAGCTTTCTTT. The full variable domain, completed using reference TRBV7-9 and TRBJ1-1, is DTGVSQNPRHKITKRGQNVTFRCDPISEHNRLYWYRQTLGQGPEFLTYFQNEAQLEKSRLLSDRFSAERPKGSFSTLEIQRTEQGDSAMYLCASSDDLGRDTEAFFGQGTRLTVV.